This TCR beta chain was profiled in a study of blood T cell repertoires in COVID-19. Study information: Before being deemed recovered, Cohort 3 donors had two negative PCRs, clearance, or symptom resolution. Samples of COVID-19 (acute and convalescent) were obtained from the United States, Italy and Spain.

Authors' data handling: Researchers report that nucleated cell counts were estimated from reference gene primer amplification. Sequencing used immunoSEQ multiplex PCR; TCRdb keeps in-frame clones, though not all of them. Clone size and the V and J calls come from that table; the DNA yielded D and trimming. This sample has hundreds of thousands of clones, with about 89% found just once. V lost 3 bases and J lost 1; bases outside the gene matches: 8. CDR3 length: 15 amino acids. Germline lookup yields CDR1 SQVTM and CDR2 ANQGSEA. The specimen sequenced was PBMCs or T cells enriched from blood (not recorded which). This sequence joins TRBV29-1 and TRBJ1-2; 7 bases align to TRBD1. The clonotype originates from a man in his forties in a cohort exposed to, infected with or recovered from COVID-19 (not recorded which). CDR3 sequence: CSVDLLTGSNYGYTF. DNA of the CDR3: TGCAGCGTTGACCTATTGACAGGGAGTAACTATGGCTACACCTTC. Complete variable domain (other parts from reference TRBV29-1 and TRBJ1-2): SAVISQKPSRDICQRGTSLTIQCQVDSQVTMMFWYRQQPGQSLTLIATANQGSEATYESGFVIDKFPISRPNLTFSTLTVSNMSPEDSSIYLCSVDLLTGSNYGYTFGSGTRLTVV.